The source of this TCR beta chain is a study of T cell repertoires in cytomegalovirus infection. Background on the study: Epitope selection comprised recently identified HLA-C-restricted CMV epitopes and well-studied HLA-B-restricted CMV epitopes.

Note on this clonotype: Its antigen is not known.

The CDR3 consists of 13 residues. CDR1 is MNHEY and CDR2 is SVGAGI in the germline V gene. V was shortened by 5 bases and J by 7 bases, with 15 bases between the two germline ends. From the reads, TCRdb called clonotypes with MiXCR, one entry per CDR3 protein. The profile shows under 850,000 distinct CDR3 sequences, around 35% of them singletons. The TCR originated in a human donor in good health (CMV status not recorded). Some clones in this sample may be carry-over from other donors' samples. Source: cultured PBMCs, taken from culture after CMV antigen stimulation. The chain is built from TRBV6-5 and TRBJ2-7; D is ambiguous. The CDR3 reads CASSTPTAGEQYF. Written as DNA, the CDR3 is TGTGCCAGCAGTACCCCTACGGCCGGAGAGCAGTACTTC.